This T cell receptor (beta chain) comes out of a study of a mutant IDH1 vaccine in newly diagnosed glioma. Notes on this clone: Its matching antigen is unknown.

The repertoire was sequenced with immunoSEQ multiplex PCR; TCRdb's copy has only in-frame clones and lacks some. This table holds roughly 51,000 clones, roughly 84% found once. Noted time point: week 35, safety follow-up. Mutant IDH1 20-mer peptide, at 300 ug, made up each vaccine dose, with topical imiquimod. The V end was cut by 4 bases, the J end by 6 bases, with 19 bases between. The CDR3 has 16 residues. Germline V CDR1 and CDR2: MNHEY, SVGAGI. V and J are TRBV6-5 and TRBJ1-5; D unresolved. The TCR comes from a man between 35 and 55 years old with glioma. The sample in question was PBMCs, obtained from a glioma patient whose treatment included an IDH1 peptide vaccine. CDR3 coding DNA: TGTGCCAGCAGTTCCCGGCCTTACACGGTCGGTCAGCCCCAGCATTTT. This encodes CASSSRPYTVGQPQHF.